Each of the 9 T cell receptor beta chains below was sequenced from the same sample in a study of ipilimumab plus nivolumab after autologous stem cell transplantation. Repertoires were generated with immunoSEQ multiplex PCR, while TCRdb's copy carries only in-frame clones and drops some. Among about 84,000 clones listed, 83% were seen once. This specimen was PBMCs, taken in a trial of ipilimumab plus nivolumab as post-transplant consolidation. These receptors originate from a male donor with diffuse large B-cell lymphoma.

About this clone: Relative to the germline gene, one junction end is altered; a read error may explain this. CDR3 sequence reads: CASSPPGSGGFLYGQYF. The CDR3 nucleotides read TGTGCCAGCTCACCCCCGGGTTCGGGGGGCTTCCTCTACGGGCAGTACTTC. The gene calls are TRBV18 and TRBJ2-7; D might be TRBD2 (7 bases). In germline, CDR1 is KGHSH, CDR2 LQKENI. The CDR3 extends over 17 amino acids.

This clone occurred a few times. The chain combines TRBV5-1 with TRBJ1-4, with D hard to call. V lost 2 bases and J 5 bases, leaving 13 bases between the germline ends. Germline CDR1 is SGHRS and CDR2 is YFSETQ. The CDR3 length is 15 residues. CDR3 nucleotide sequence: TGCGCCAGCAGCTTCCAAGGCGGCTTGAATGAAAAACTGTTTTTT. Protein product: CASSFQGGLNEKLFF.

The rearrangement joins TRBV19 to TRBJ1-2, with unresolved D. Germline V CDR1 and CDR2: LNHDA, SQIVND (reference sequence). The V and J ends lost 7 bases and 4 bases respectively, with 16 bases between them. CDR3 size: 14 residues. For the CDR3, the DNA is TGTGCCAGTACGCTGGGCAGAAGGAGCTATGGCTACACCTTC. Translation gives CASTLGRRSYGYTF.

This chain uses TRBV12-5 with TRBJ2-1; 16 nucleotides agree with TRBD2. The CDR3 runs to 19 residues. The V gene end was trimmed by 4 bases and the J gene end by 0 bases; junction bases not matched to a gene: 6. CDR1 is LGHNT, CDR2 FRNRAP, per germline. The DNA of the CDR3 is TGTGCTAGTGGTTCGGGACTAGCGGGGGGGCTAAGCTCCTACAATGAGCAGTTCTTC. It specifies CASGSGLAGGLSSYNEQFF.

The CDR3 sequence is CASSLGTSGYNEQFF. In nucleotides, the CDR3 is TGTGCCAGCAGCTTAGGAACTAGCGGATACAATGAGCAGTTCTTC. This chain connects TRBV11-3 to TRBJ2-1, with 8 bases matching TRBD2. This CDR3 contains 15 residues. With 1 base clipped from V and 4 bases from J, the junction kept 3 bases outside the gene matches. Germline V CDR1 and CDR2: SGHNT, YENEEA. The complete variable domain, with remaining parts taken from reference TRBV11-3 and TRBJ2-1, reads EAGVVQSPRYKIIEKKQPVAFWCNPISGHNTLYWYLQNLGQGPELLIRYENEEAVDDSQLPKDRFSAERLKGVDSTLKIQPAELGDSAVYLCASSLGTSGYNEQFFGPGTRLTVL.

The genes are TRBV6-1 and TRBJ1-6, with a possible D match to TRBD1 (6 bases). V was shortened by 8 bases and J by 10 bases, with 18 bases between the two germline ends. Germline V gives CDR1 MNHNS, CDR2 SASEGT. The CDR3 has 14 residues. The CDR3, as DNA: TGTGCCAGCGGTAGGACAGTCGACGGCTCACCCCTCCACTTT. It yields the protein CASGRTVDGSPLHF.

This clone has just one count. The rearrangement joins TRBV28 to TRBJ2-6; maybe TRBD1 (5 bases). There are 15 residues in the CDR3. Trimming removed 6 bases at V and 1 base at J, with 10 bases between. The germline V gene has CDR1 MDHEN and CDR2 SYDVKM. The CDR3 region has the DNA TGTGCCAGCAGCCTGGACATTTCTGGGGCCAACGTCCTGACTTTC. This translates into CASSLDISGANVLTF.

The gene calls are TRBV7-8 and TRBJ1-1; D unresolved. Germline-derived CDR1 and CDR2 are SGHVS and FQNEAQ. Trimming took 3 bases from V and 3 from J, leaving 2 bases between them. The CDR3 extends over 11 amino acids. CDR3 protein: CASSFYTEAFF. CDR3 nucleotides: TGTGCCAGCAGCTTCTACACTGAAGCTTTCTTT.

The chain links TRBV20-1 to TRBJ2-7; no definite D call. The CDR3 has 11 residues. Looked up from germline, CDR1 is DFQATT and CDR2 is SNEGSKA (reference sequence). V lost 3 bases to trimming and J lost 6 bases, with 9 bases between them. CDR3 protein: CSASPSTEQYF. In DNA, the CDR3 is TGCAGTGCTAGTCCTTCTACCGAGCAGTACTTC.